This T cell receptor beta chain is from a study of T cell changes during pregnancy in multiple sclerosis. Sequenced by immunoSEQ multiplex PCR; TCRdb stores in-frame clones only, minus some. The data show some 40,000 clones, roughly nine tenths seen once. The CDR3 totals 16 residues. V shed 4 bases and J shed 4 bases, with 17 bases lying between them. Germline-derived CDR1 and CDR2 are SGHAT and FQNNGV. The receptor comes from a female donor with multiple sclerosis, enrolled in a pregnancy study. This rearrangement joins TRBV11-2 to TRBJ1-3; maybe TRBD1 (5 bases). The sequencing used CD4+ T cells from peripheral blood mononuclear cells, collected in the first trimester of pregnancy. The CDR3 DNA is TGTGCCAGCAGCTCGCTTCAGGGCAGGGCAGGAAACACCATATATTTT. This encodes CASSSLQGRAGNTIYF.